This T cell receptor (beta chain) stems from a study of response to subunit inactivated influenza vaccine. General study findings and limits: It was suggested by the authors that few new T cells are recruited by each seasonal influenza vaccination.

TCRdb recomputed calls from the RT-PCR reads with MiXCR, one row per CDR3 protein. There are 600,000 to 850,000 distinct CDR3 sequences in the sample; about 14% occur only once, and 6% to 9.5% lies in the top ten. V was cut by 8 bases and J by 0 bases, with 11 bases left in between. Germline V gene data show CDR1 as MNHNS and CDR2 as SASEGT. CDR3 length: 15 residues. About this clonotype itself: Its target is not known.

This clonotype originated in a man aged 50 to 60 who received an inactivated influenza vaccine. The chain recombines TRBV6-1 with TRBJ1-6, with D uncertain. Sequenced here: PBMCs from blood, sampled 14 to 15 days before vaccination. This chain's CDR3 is CASEEGDSYNSPLHF. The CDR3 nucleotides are TGTGCCAGCGAGGAGGGAGACTCCTATAATTCACCCCTCCACTTT.